Reported below is one TCR beta chain. The antigen remains unidentified. These data belong to a study of identical twins. General study results and limits: Invariant T cells like MAIT and iNKT could partly confound the zero-insertion analyses. Compared with unrelated sharing, twin-shared out-of-frame alpha sequences had more low-probability sequences. Out-of-frame beta chain sequences displayed weaker excess sharing between twins.

The CDR3 has 12 residues. TCRdb ran MiXCR on the 5' RACE reads and lists one entry per CDR3 protein. This sample has more than 1.5 million distinct CDR3 sequences, with around a third found just once. The sequencing sample was made of cord blood. The chain employs TRBV21-1 and TRBJ2-7. TRBV21-1 is noted as a pseudogene. This clonotype was sampled from a newborn girl in good health. The CDR3 bases are TGTGCCAGCAGCAAGTGCCAGGACGAGCAGTACTTC. Its protein is CASSKCQDEQYF.